These T cell receptor beta chains were read from a single sample in a study of blood T cell repertoires in COVID-19. Profiled with immunoSEQ multiplex PCR; TCRdb holds only in-frame clones, not every one. The sample has more than 70,000 clones, 89% seen once. The source material was peripheral blood. The receptor source for this set is a man aged 45-65 years with acute or convalescent COVID-19. Both conserved end residues are part of each CDR3. The order of the fields is J gene, D gene, clone size, V gene, CDR3 DNA, CDR3 protein. The D gene is left open where the match is weak. Clone size is not always given. Where it is, it says once, few, many or a class for expanded clones.

j_call: TRBJ2-7
d_call: TRBD1
clone_size: NA
v_call: TRBV4-2
cdr3_nt: TGTGCCAGCAGCCAAGATCTTGAGGCAGGGGGTCAGTACTTC
cdr3_aa: CASSQDLEAGGQYF

j_call: TRBJ2-5
d_call: NA
clone_size: NA
v_call: TRBV7-2
cdr3_nt: TGTGCCAGCAGCTTAGCGCGGCAAGAGACCCAGTACTTC
cdr3_aa: CASSLARQETQYF

j_call: TRBJ2-5
d_call: NA
clone_size: NA
v_call: TRBV10-3
cdr3_nt: TGTGCCGTACAGGGTTTGGAAGAGACCCAGTACTTC
cdr3_aa: CAVQGLEETQYF

j_call: TRBJ2-1
d_call: NA
clone_size: NA
v_call: TRBV7-9
cdr3_nt: TGTGCCAGCCATCCCGGGGACTCTCCAGTCAATGAGCAGTTCTTC
cdr3_aa: CASHPGDSPVNEQFF

j_call: TRBJ2-3
d_call: TRBD2
clone_size: NA
v_call: TRBV5-1
cdr3_nt: TGCGCCAGCAGCCCTTTCCGCGGGGGGGCAGATACGCAGTATTTT
cdr3_aa: CASSPFRGGADTQYF

j_call: TRBJ2-3
d_call: NA
clone_size: NA
v_call: TRBV7-3
cdr3_nt: TGTGCCAGCAGCTCTGTTCAACTAGCAGATACGCAGTATTTT
cdr3_aa: CASSSVQLADTQYF

j_call: TRBJ2-2
d_call: TRBD2
clone_size: NA
v_call: TRBV5-4
cdr3_nt: TGTGCCAGCAGCCCCGGACTAGCGGGTAACACCGGGGAGCTGTTTTTT
cdr3_aa: CASSPGLAGNTGELFF

j_call: TRBJ2-5
d_call: NA
clone_size: NA
v_call: TRBV9
cdr3_nt: TGTGCCAGCAGCGTCGACGGGGGAGAGACCCAGTACTTC
cdr3_aa: CASSVDGGETQYF

j_call: TRBJ1-3
d_call: TRBD1
clone_size: NA
v_call: TRBV7-2
cdr3_nt: TGTGCCAGCAGCCGTGGACAGGGCCGAAACACCATATATTTT
cdr3_aa: CASSRGQGRNTIYF

j_call: TRBJ1-1
d_call: NA
clone_size: NA
v_call: TRBV6-4
cdr3_nt: TGTGCCAGCAGTGAGGACAGCCGGAACACTGAAGCTTTCTTT
cdr3_aa: CASSEDSRNTEAFF

j_call: TRBJ1-5
d_call: NA
clone_size: NA
v_call: TRBV19
cdr3_nt: TGTGCCAGTAGTATGGGTGGACAGCGAAGCAATCAGCCCCAGCATTTT
cdr3_aa: CASSMGGQRSNQPQHF

j_call: TRBJ1-1
d_call: NA
clone_size: NA
v_call: TRBV6-5
cdr3_nt: TGTGCCAGCAGAGCCCGACAGCGTATGAACACTGAAGCTTTCTTT
cdr3_aa: CASRARQRMNTEAFF

j_call: TRBJ1-3
d_call: NA
clone_size: NA
v_call: TRBV5-1
cdr3_nt: TGCGCCAGCAGCTTATCTACCTCCTCTGGAAACACCATATATTTT
cdr3_aa: CASSLSTSSGNTIYF

j_call: TRBJ2-7
d_call: TRBD1
clone_size: NA
v_call: TRBV30
cdr3_nt: TGTGCCTGGAGTGTACGGTCGACAGGGACCATCCACGAGCAGTACTTC
cdr3_aa: CAWSVRSTGTIHEQYF

j_call: TRBJ2-7
d_call: TRBD2
clone_size: once
v_call: TRBV5-1
cdr3_nt: TGCGCCAGCAGCTTGCAGAGCGGGGGCCTTCTTGCCTACGAGCAGTACTTC
cdr3_aa: CASSLQSGGLLAYEQYF

j_call: TRBJ1-5
d_call: NA
clone_size: NA
v_call: TRBV27
cdr3_nt: TGTGCCAGCAGTTTATCGGCTGGGCAGGTCAATCAGCCCCAGCATTTT
cdr3_aa: CASSLSAGQVNQPQHF

j_call: TRBJ1-4
d_call: TRBD1
clone_size: few
v_call: TRBV28
cdr3_nt: TGTGCCAGCAGTTTGGTTGGGACAGCAAATGAAAAACTGTTTTTT
cdr3_aa: CASSLVGTANEKLFF

j_call: TRBJ2-2
d_call: TRBD2
clone_size: NA
v_call: TRBV5-1
cdr3_nt: TGCGCCAGCAGCTCTACACAACTAGCGGGGGGGAACACCGGGGAGCTGTTTTTT
cdr3_aa: CASSSTQLAGGNTGELFF

j_call: TRBJ1-6
d_call: TRBD1
clone_size: NA
v_call: TRBV19
cdr3_nt: TGTGCCAGTAGTATTAGACAGGGGGGTAATTCACCCCTCCACTTT
cdr3_aa: CASSIRQGGNSPLHF

j_call: TRBJ2-1
d_call: NA
clone_size: NA
v_call: TRBV6-5
cdr3_nt: TGTGCCAGCAGTAGGTGGGGCGCGGATTTTGGTGAGCAGTTCTTC
cdr3_aa: CASSRWGADFGEQFF

j_call: TRBJ1-3
d_call: NA
clone_size: NA
v_call: TRBV5-4
cdr3_nt: TGTGCCAGCACCGAATCCGCGGGTGCTGGAAACACCATATATTTT
cdr3_aa: CASTESAGAGNTIYF

j_call: TRBJ1-5
d_call: NA
clone_size: NA
v_call: TRBV19
cdr3_nt: TGTGCCAGTAGTGAAAGCCCAGGTAATCAGCCCCAGCATTTT
cdr3_aa: CASSESPGNQPQHF

j_call: TRBJ2-7
d_call: TRBD1
clone_size: NA
v_call: TRBV29-1
cdr3_nt: TGCAGCGTTGATTACCGGGACAGGGGGGTCTACGAGCAGTACTTC
cdr3_aa: CSVDYRDRGVYEQYF

j_call: TRBJ1-6
d_call: TRBD1
clone_size: NA
v_call: TRBV28
cdr3_nt: TGTGCCAGCAGTTTATGGAGCCTCGGGACAGGGGACGATCCCCTCCACTTT
cdr3_aa: CASSLWSLGTGDDPLHF

j_call: TRBJ2-7
d_call: NA
clone_size: NA
v_call: TRBV7-9
cdr3_nt: TGTGCCAGCAGCTCCTCTCCGGGACATTCCTCCTACGAGCAGTACTTC
cdr3_aa: CASSSSPGHSSYEQYF

j_call: TRBJ1-5
d_call: NA
clone_size: NA
v_call: TRBV6-5
cdr3_nt: TGTGCCAGCAGGTACGGGACTGGAAATCAGCCCCAGCATTTT
cdr3_aa: CASRYGTGNQPQHF

j_call: TRBJ1-6
d_call: NA
clone_size: NA
v_call: TRBV28
cdr3_nt: TGTGCCAGCATCGAAACAGGGCAGAATTCACCCCTCCACTTT
cdr3_aa: CASIETGQNSPLHF

j_call: TRBJ2-3
d_call: TRBD2
clone_size: once
v_call: TRBV19
cdr3_nt: TGTGCCAGTAGTATGGGACTAGCCACAGATACGCAGTATTTT
cdr3_aa: CASSMGLATDTQYF

j_call: TRBJ2-1
d_call: NA
clone_size: NA
v_call: TRBV7-9
cdr3_nt: TGTGCCAGCAGCTTAGCTATGACTGATGAGCAGTTCTTC
cdr3_aa: CASSLAMTDEQFF